This record concerns one T cell receptor (beta chain) sequence. The V end lost 3 bases, the J end lost 7 bases, and 13 bases lay between the germline ends. The CDR3 is made up of 15 amino acids. Germline V gene lookup returns CDR1 MDHEN and CDR2 SYDVKM. TCRdb recomputed calls from the 5' RACE reads with MiXCR, one row per CDR3 protein. This sample has approximately 590,000 distinct CDR3 sequences, with 9.6% found just once. The data belong to a study of identical twins. The same sample was also studied in work on yellow fever vaccine responses in identical twins.

The receptor was derived from a young woman in good health. The J gene is TRBJ1-6, the V gene TRBV28; possible D gene TRBD1, 6 bases. Sequenced: PBMCs. CDR3 sequence (DNA): TGTGCCAGCAGTTTGGGGGGGCTGAAAAATTCACCCCTCCACTTT. Protein product: CASSLGGLKNSPLHF.